This section outlines one TCR beta chain sequence together with its context. From germline, CDR1 is SGHAT and CDR2 FQNNGV. With 3 bases clipped from V and 3 bases from J, the junction kept 5 bases outside the gene matches. The CDR3 has 15 residues. The sample is drawn from a study of blood T cell repertoires in COVID-19. Across the whole study: Researchers got acute and convalescent COVID-19 samples from the United States, Italy and Spain. The analysed material was cDNA or gDNA that came from T cells, B-cell-depleted T cells, or PBMCs.

Original processing notes: Amplified reference gene primers provided the basis for estimating nucleated cell counts. Data came from immunoSEQ multiplex PCR; TCRdb stores just in-frame clones and leaves some out. Clone size and the V and J calls come from that table; the DNA yielded D and trimming. The repertoire includes approximately 150,000 clones, roughly four fifths of them detected once, and 11% sits in the top ten. The sequenced material came from peripheral blood. The TCR originated in a man between 60 and 75 years old with active or convalescent COVID-19. This chain links TRBV11-2 with TRBJ2-1, with TRBD2 matching over 7 bases. CDR3 sequence reads: CASSFSGGGYNEQFF. Written as DNA, the CDR3 is TGTGCCAGCAGCTTTTCTGGGGGGGGCTACAATGAGCAGTTCTTC. Full variable domain (remainder filled in from reference TRBV11-2 and TRBJ2-1): EAGVAQSPRYKIIEKRQSVAFWCNPISGHATLYWYQQILGQGPKLLIQFQNNGVVDDSQLPKDRFSAERLKGVDSTLKIQPAKLEDSAVYLCASSFSGGGYNEQFFGPGTRLTVL.